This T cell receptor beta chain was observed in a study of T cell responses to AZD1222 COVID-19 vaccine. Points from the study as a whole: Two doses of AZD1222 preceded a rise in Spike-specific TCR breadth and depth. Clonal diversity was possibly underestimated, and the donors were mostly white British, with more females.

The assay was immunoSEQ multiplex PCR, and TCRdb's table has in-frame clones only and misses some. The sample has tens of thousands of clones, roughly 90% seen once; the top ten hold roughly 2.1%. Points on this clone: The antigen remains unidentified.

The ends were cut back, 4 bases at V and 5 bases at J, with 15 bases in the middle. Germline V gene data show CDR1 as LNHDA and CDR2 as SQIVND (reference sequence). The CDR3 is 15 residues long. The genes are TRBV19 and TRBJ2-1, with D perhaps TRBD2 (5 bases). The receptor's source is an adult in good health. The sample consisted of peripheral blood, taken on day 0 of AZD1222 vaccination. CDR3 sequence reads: CASSRTFLTNNEQFF. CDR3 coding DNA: TGTGCCAGTAGTAGGACTTTCCTCACTAACAATGAGCAGTTCTTC.